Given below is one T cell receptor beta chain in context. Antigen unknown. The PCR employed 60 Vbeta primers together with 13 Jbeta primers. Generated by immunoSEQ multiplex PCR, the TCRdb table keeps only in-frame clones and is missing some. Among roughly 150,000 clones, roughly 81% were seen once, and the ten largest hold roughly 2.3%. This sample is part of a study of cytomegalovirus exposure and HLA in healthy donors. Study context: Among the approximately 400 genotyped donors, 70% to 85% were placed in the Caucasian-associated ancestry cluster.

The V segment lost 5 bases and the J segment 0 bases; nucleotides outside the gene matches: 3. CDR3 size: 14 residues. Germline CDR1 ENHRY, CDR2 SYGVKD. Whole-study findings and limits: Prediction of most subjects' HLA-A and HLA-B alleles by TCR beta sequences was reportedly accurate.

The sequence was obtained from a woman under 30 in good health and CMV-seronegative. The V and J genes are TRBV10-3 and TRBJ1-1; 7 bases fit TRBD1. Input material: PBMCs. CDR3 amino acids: CAISLGQMNTEAFF. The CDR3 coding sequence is TGTGCCATCAGTCTGGGACAGATGAACACTGAAGCTTTCTTT.